This T cell receptor (beta chain) was recorded in a study of post-analysis software for immune sequencing data. This clonotype was detected only a few times. The CDR3 covers 14 residues. J was trimmed by 7 bases and V by 6 bases; bases with no gene match: 11. Researchers reported that TCR beta cDNA libraries carried unique molecular identifiers. TCRdb re-analysed the PCR reads in MiXCR, keeping a single row per CDR3 protein. The sample carries 150,000 to 200,000 distinct CDR3 sequences, 36% recorded once. The clonotype originates from a girl aged 10 to 17 with multiple sclerosis. Sequencing was performed on blood, taken after autologous hematopoietic stem cell transplantation. The chain combines TRBV12-3 or TRBV12-4 with TRBJ2-7; 8 positions match TRBD2. CDR3 sequence: CASSPDFSGTEQYF. The CDR3 DNA reads as TGTGCCAGCAGCCCCGACTTTAGCGGGACGGAGCAGTACTTC.